This T cell receptor (beta chain) was identified during a study of blood T cell repertoires in COVID-19. Study as a whole: Whether acute or convalescent, the COVID-19 samples came from the United States, Italy and Spain.

With V trimmed by 2 bases and J by 2 bases, 4 bases remained unmatched. CDR1 and CDR2 from the germline V gene are MGHRA and YSYEKL. The CDR3 is 16 amino acids. The repertoire was sequenced with immunoSEQ multiplex PCR; TCRdb's copy has only in-frame clones and lacks some. The table shows some 230,000 clones, with about 80% occurring only once. The sequencing sample was made of PBMCs or T cells enriched from blood (not recorded which). The clonotype was recovered from a woman in her thirties or forties with acute COVID-19. The chain recombines TRBV4-1 with TRBJ2-1, with 9 bases lining up with TRBD2. CDR3 sequence (DNA): TGCGCCAGCAGCCAATTGCTAGCGGGAACCTACAATGAGCAGTTCTTC. It specifies CASSQLLAGTYNEQFF.